Listed here are 2 T cell receptor beta chains from one sample, sequenced in a study of blood T cells in healthy people across ages. The use of a sample-barcoded 5' primer and a J-beta primer mix characterized a second PCR of roughly 6 to 12 cycles. One entry per CDR3 protein results from TCRdb running MiXCR on the 5' RACE reads. The repertoire holds roughly 800,000 distinct CDR3 sequences, with 55% to 75% as singletons. The sequenced material came from blood. These receptors were obtained from a man aged 25-45 years in good health.

A word on this clonotype: The DNA is omitted, as the CDR3 cannot be located on it reliably, and the CDR3 follows TCRdb's listing. This chain joins TRBV20-1 and TRBJ1-2; the tabulated D call, TRBD1, remains unverified against the DNA. The CDR3 has 13 amino acids, counting both end residues. The germline CDR1 and CDR2 sequences are DFQATT and SNEGSKA (reference sequence). CDR3 sequence reads: CSTSFDSTYGCTF.

CDR3 nucleotides: TGTGCCAGCAGAAAGACAGGACCGTACTACGAGCAGTACTTC. This sequence encodes CASRKTGPYYEQYF. The chain employs TRBV27 and TRBJ2-7, with D tentatively TRBD1 (6 bases). Germline V lookup: CDR1 MNHEY, CDR2 SMNVEV (reference sequence). Between the trimmed V and J ends, which lost 6 bases and 3 bases, there was a span of 15 bases. The CDR3 totals 14 residues.